This passage covers 19 T cell receptor beta chains from one sample sequenced in a study of identical twins. TCRdb called the 5' RACE reads again in MiXCR, with one record for every CDR3 protein. The sample yields just over 500,000 distinct CDR3 sequences, under 25% seen once. The same specimen was also included in a second study, on T cells expressing NK-cell markers.

The source material was CD4+ T cells sorted from blood. The receptors originated from a woman between 18 and 29 years old in good health.

There are many counts of this clonotype. The gene calls are TRBV5-1 and TRBJ2-5, with TRBD2 as a possible D gene (5 bases). Germline CDR1 reads SGHRS; CDR2 reads YFSETQ. V was trimmed by 2 bases and J by 1 base, leaving 6 bases between them. This CDR3 is 13 amino acids long. The CDR3 DNA reads as TGCGCCAGCAGCTTAACTAGCCAAGAGACCCAGTACTTC. This sequence encodes CASSLTSQETQYF.

This clonotype has just a few counts. The chain employs TRBV20-1 and TRBJ1-1, with 10 bases that match TRBD1. Germline V CDR1 and CDR2: DFQATT, SNEGSKA (reference sequence). This CDR3 spans 12 amino acids. V dropped 7 bases and J dropped 5; count of bases not matched to a gene: 4. The chain's CDR3 is CSGRTGGTEAFF. Here the CDR3 DNA reads TGCAGTGGACGGACAGGGGGAACTGAAGCTTTCTTT.

This clonotype was seen a handful of times. The rearrangement uses TRBV2 and TRBJ2-7; 10 bases fit TRBD2. The CDR3 is 16 residues long. Germline assignment: CDR1 SNHLY and CDR2 FYNNEI. V was clipped by 2 bases and J by 7 bases; unmatched bases: 11. The CDR3, as DNA: TGTGCCAGCAGTGAACAGAGCGGGAGGGCCTCGGGAGAGCAGTACTTC. This gives the protein CASSEQSGRASGEQYF.

The genes are TRBV29-1 and TRBJ2-7, with D possibly TRBD1 on 6 matching bases. Germline lookup yields CDR1 SQVTM and CDR2 ANQGSEA. CDR3 length: 13 amino acids. V lost 3 bases and J 7 bases, leaving 16 bases between the germline ends. This chain's CDR3 is CSVDVGQTQEQYF. The DNA for the CDR3 is TGCAGCGTTGACGTGGGACAAACCCAGGAGCAGTACTTC.

This clonotype was counted only a few times. The CDR3 sequence is CASRGRQGTREQYF. The CDR3 DNA sequence: TGTGCCAGCAGGGGCAGACAGGGGACCCGGGAGCAGTACTTC. V is TRBV6-1 and J is TRBJ2-7; 8 nucleotides align to TRBD1. The V gene end was trimmed by 6 bases and the J gene end by 7 bases; junction bases not matched to a gene: 11. Germline lookup yields CDR1 MNHNS and CDR2 SASEGT. The length of the CDR3 is 14 residues.

The chain has TRBV10-3 and TRBJ2-5; D is perhaps TRBD2 (6 bases). The CDR3 loop spans 15 amino acids. V was shortened by 11 bases and J by 2 bases, with 21 bases between the two germline ends. Germline V gives CDR1 ENHRY, CDR2 SYGVKD. CDR3 sequence (DNA): TGTGCCCTAACTACCGTGGGGACTCCACAAGAGACCCAGTACTTC. It is translated as CALTTVGTPQETQYF.

The J gene is TRBJ2-7, the V gene TRBV6-1; D not resolved. The CDR3 loop spans 16 amino acids. The germline CDR1 and CDR2 sequences are MNHNS and SASEGT. Trimming stripped 7 bases from V and 3 bases from J, with 22 bases between. CDR3 in DNA: TGTGCCAGCACCCTAAGAGGTCAAGGGAACTACTACGAGCAGTACTTC. It translates to CASTLRGQGNYYEQYF.

V and J are TRBV6-5 and TRBJ2-7; 8 nucleotides line up with TRBD2. Trimming took 2 bases from V and 3 from J; bases not matched to a gene: 6. CDR3 size: 15 residues. The germline CDR1 and CDR2 sequences are MNHEY and SVGAGI. This CDR3 reads CASSYDIGRDYEQYF. DNA for the CDR3: TGTGCCAGCAGTTACGATATCGGGAGGGACTACGAGCAGTACTTC.

The chain is built from TRBV29-1 and TRBJ2-1, with 7 bases matching TRBD2. CDR3 size: 18 residues. CDR1 is SQVTM and CDR2 is ANQGSEA in the germline V gene. V lost 2 bases, J lost 6 bases, and 19 bases stayed unmatched. The CDR3 is CSVERWGGGPYGGNEQFF. The CDR3 DNA reads TGCAGCGTTGAACGATGGGGGGGAGGGCCCTATGGGGGCAATGAGCAGTTCTTC.

This clonotype came up a few times. The chain recombines TRBV28 with TRBJ2-3; D is possibly TRBD2 (6 bases). CDR1 and CDR2 (germline): MDHEN, SYDVKM. The length of the CDR3 is 13 residues. V lost 8 bases, J lost 1 base, and 10 bases lay in between. The CDR3: CASGGMGTDTQYF. DNA for the CDR3: TGTGCCAGCGGGGGGATGGGCACAGATACGCAGTATTTT.

This clonotype was observed a few times. V and J are TRBV5-1 and TRBJ1-1, with D unclear. V was cut by 1 base and J by 5 bases, with 12 bases left in between. CDR1 and CDR2 (germline): SGHRS, YFSETQ. The CDR3 totals 14 residues. DNA for the CDR3: TGCGCCAGCAGCTTGCTAGAGTTTACTACTGAAGCTTTCTTT. The encoded protein is CASSLLEFTTEAFF.

This clonotype appeared a few times. The J gene is TRBJ2-5, the V gene TRBV12-3 or TRBV12-4; D is perhaps TRBD2 (7 bases). With 6 bases removed from V and 3 bases from J, the gap between germline ends came to 14 bases. The CDR3 has 14 residues. Here the CDR3 DNA reads TGTGCCAGCAGGGACAGCGGGGTAAAAGAGACCCAGTACTTC. Its translation: CASRDSGVKETQYF.

The gene calls are TRBV12-3 or TRBV12-4 and TRBJ2-5; tentatively, D is TRBD2 (5 bases). The V end was cut by 9 bases, the J end by 2 bases, with 13 bases between. This CDR3 contains 13 residues. The CDR3 nucleotides are TGTGCCAGTTATACGGGATGGCAAGAGACCCAGTACTTC. Protein: CASYTGWQETQYF.

This clonotype was picked up a small number of times. V gene TRBV20-1 combines with J gene TRBJ2-7; 9 bases are a match to TRBD2. Per the germline V gene, CDR1 is DFQATT and CDR2 is SNEGSKA (reference sequence). With 5 bases clipped from V and 4 bases from J, the junction kept 12 bases outside the gene matches. The CDR3 extends over 15 amino acids. The CDR3 protein is CSAWASAGGGYEQYF. The CDR3, as DNA: TGCAGTGCTTGGGCCAGTGCGGGAGGGGGGTACGAGCAGTACTTC.

This clonotype was seen only a few times. This sequence joins TRBV10-3 and TRBJ1-4, with D perhaps matching TRBD1 (6 bases). The germline CDR1 and CDR2 sequences are ENHRY and SYGVKD. There are 14 residues in the CDR3. V dropped 8 bases and J dropped 3 bases, with 13 bases sitting between them. The CDR3 region has the DNA TGTGCCATCGGCGGGGGCTTAGCTAATGAAAAACTGTTTTTT. This sequence encodes CAIGGGLANEKLFF.

This chain links TRBV4-1 with TRBJ1-2, with TRBD1 as a possible D gene (5 bases). Germline values: CDR1 MGHRA, CDR2 YSYEKL. The CDR3 extends over 15 amino acids. Trimming took 1 base from V and 5 from J, leaving 14 bases between them. The CDR3 loop reads CASSQATAAVYGYTF. CDR3 in DNA: TGCGCCAGCAGCCAAGCGACAGCGGCAGTGTATGGCTACACCTTC.

V usage is TRBV9 and J usage is TRBJ1-5; maybe TRBD1 (5 bases). Trimming cost V 2 bases and J 10 bases, with 13 bases left between them. Germline CDR1 is SGDLS and CDR2 is YYNGEE. The CDR3 loop spans 13 amino acids. The CDR3 region is CASSVAGTSPQHF. DNA for the CDR3: TGTGCCAGCAGCGTTGCGGGGACGTCTCCCCAGCATTTT.

This sequence joins TRBV29-1 and TRBJ2-7, with 7 nucleotides matching TRBD1. Germline V gene data show CDR1 as SQVTM and CDR2 as ANQGSEA. V trimming: 6 bases; J trimming: 3 bases; junction bases outside the gene matches: 14. The CDR3 totals 15 residues. The CDR3: CSVRPRTGGYYEQYF. CDR3 coding DNA: TGCAGCGTCCGACCTCGGACAGGCGGGTACTACGAGCAGTACTTC.

This clonotype occurred a few times. The chain carries TRBV6-6 and TRBJ2-2; D gene uncertain. Germline CDR1 and CDR2: MNHNY and SVGAGI (reference sequence). There are 12 residues in the CDR3. The ends were cut back, 4 bases at V and 6 bases at J, with 6 bases in the middle. CDR3 DNA: TGTGCCAGCAGTTCTAGTCCCGGGGAGCTGTTTTTT. It translates to CASSSSPGELFF.